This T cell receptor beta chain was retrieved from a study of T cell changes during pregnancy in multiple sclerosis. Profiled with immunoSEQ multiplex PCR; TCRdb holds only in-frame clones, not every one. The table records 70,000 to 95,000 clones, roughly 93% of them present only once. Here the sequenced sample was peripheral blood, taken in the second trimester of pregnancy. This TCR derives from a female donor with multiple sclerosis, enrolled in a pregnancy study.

The CDR3 loop reads CASSLGTGREKLFF. In DNA, the CDR3 is TGTGCCAGCAGCCTCGGGACAGGTAGAGAAAAACTGTTTTTT. The rearrangement joins TRBV6-1 to TRBJ1-4, with 8 bases matching TRBD1. Germline loops: CDR1 MNHNS, CDR2 SASEGT. Trimming took 6 bases from V and 8 from J; bases not matched to a gene: 8. This CDR3 is built from 14 residues.